This T cell receptor (beta chain) was sequenced during a study of cytomegalovirus exposure and HLA in healthy donors. General observations from the study: Investigators reported some 150 TCR beta chains as tied to cytomegalovirus. A few chains tied to CMV proved CMV antigen-specific in vitro. It was reported that the classifier diagnosed cytomegalovirus status with high specificity and sensitivity in both the original and validation cohorts.

Of note for this clone: As yet, its antigen is unknown.

The donors were part of the roughly 120-subject validation cohort, which stood apart from the approximately 670-subject first cohort. This table comes from immunoSEQ multiplex PCR, and its TCRdb copy is limited to in-frame clones, with some not included. Here the sample spans about 260,000 clones, about 90% being singletons. The trim removed 0 bases at V and 2 bases at J, leaving 5 bases unmatched. The CDR3 spans 15 residues. Germline loops: CDR1 SGHTS, CDR2 YDEGEE. Sequenced material: PBMCs. The V call is TRBV5-8, the J call TRBJ2-7; 7 positions match TRBD1. The source of this sequence is a woman aged 25 to 39 in good health and CMV-seronegative. The CDR3 is CASSLDKQGPYEQYF. CDR3 sequence (DNA): TGTGCCAGCAGCTTGGACAAACAGGGGCCCTACGAGCAGTACTTC. Filled out from reference TRBV5-8 and TRBJ2-7, the complete variable domain reads EAGVTQSPTHLIKTRGQQATLRCSPISGHTSVYWYQQALGLGLQFLLWYDEGEERNRGNFPPRFSGRQFPNYSSELNVNALELEDSALYLCASSLDKQGPYEQYFGPGTRLTVT.